This TCR beta chain was found in a study of blood T cell repertoires in COVID-19. About the study: Samples came from the United States, Italy and Spain, spanning acute and convalescent COVID-19. The cDNA or gDNA used as material had been derived from T cells, B-cell-depleted T cells, or PBMCs.

Original processing methods: Amplifying reference gene primers gave estimates of nucleated cell counts. The protocol was immunoSEQ multiplex PCR, while the TCRdb copy is restricted to in-frame clones and leaves out a portion. That table furnishes V, J and clone size, whereas the DNA furnished D and trimming. The sample lists about 46,000 clones; roughly 85% were seen once. Germline V gene sequence: CDR1 LGHDT, CDR2 YNNKEL (reference sequence). The length of the CDR3 is 14 residues. Trimming at V came to 2 bases and at J to 7 bases, leaving 6 bases not matched to a gene. The genes are TRBV3-1 (or the pseudogene TRBV3-2) and TRBJ2-7; 9 bases fit TRBD1. This sequence originates from a human donor in a cohort sampled during active COVID-19. The donor label of this sample is uncertain. Material for sequencing was peripheral blood. CDR3 sequence: CASSQSQGAGEQYF. CDR3 in DNA: TGTGCCAGCAGCCAATCACAGGGGGCTGGGGAGCAGTACTTC.